This T cell receptor beta chain appears in the sequencing data of a study of cytomegalovirus exposure and HLA in healthy donors listed by TCRdb under 2017. Regarding the complete study: An earlier analysis of approximately 550 of the donors reported more than 250 Gb of sequence data and 100 million to 130 million unique TCR beta sequences from about 179 million T cells. In a later genetic analysis, genome-wide SNP genotypes for about three fifths of the 666 donors were used, and that subset was treated as a discovery cohort. To decide whether each TCR beta V gene segment behaved as functional or pseudogenic, an earlier analysis of fewer than 750 of the donors relied on high-throughput TCR beta sequencing. Alongside the repertoire data, information on donor age, sex, ethnicity and CMV serostatus was compiled. An early release covering 550 to 650 HLA-typed donors comprised about 310 gigabases of sequencing data and approximately 85 million unique TCR sequences. The study was designed to test whether signatures of past pathogen exposure could be identified by cataloging public T cell receptors. Five DR-DQ haplotypes were handled as single units for association and clustering, since linkage in the cohort was strong. Of the 398 genotyped donors, over 70% fell in the genetic ancestry cluster associated with self-reported Caucasian donors. The T cell repertoires of around 670 subjects were profiled by immunosequencing and related to cytomegalovirus serostatus. Rather than using new phenotypic data, the later analysis identified candidate immune exposures from TCR beta sequences and from how often those sequences occurred across donors. HLA typing included class I and class II loci at four-digit resolution. Besides the first cohort of more than 650 subjects, a separate validation cohort made up of roughly 120 different subjects was used. Typing coverage differed by locus: A, B, C, DRB1 and DQB1 were typed in about 620-640 donors, DQA1 in about 550, DPA1 in approximately 610, and DPB1 in roughly 450. Among 398 genotyped donors of the cohort, an average of about 240,000 unique TCR beta nucleotide sequences were sequenced per donor, roughly 20% of them non-productive. A later analysis re-examined previously published TCR beta repertoires from about 700 donors and added high-resolution HLA genotyping to investigate patterns of TCR occurrence. Every discovery cohort repertoire had been produced on one sequencing platform. To predict cytomegalovirus infection status, the study combined high-throughput TCR immunosequencing, statistical association of individual TCRs with disease status, and machine learning.

The CDR3 runs 13 residues from the cysteine to the phenylalanine. Solely the CDR3 DNA is kept, with 39 bases framed from the first base. CDR1 and CDR2 are drawn from the germline V gene (reference sequence): GTSNPN, SVGIG. V loses 2 bases of germline sequence and J loses 5 bases, and the interval between the two ends is 12 bases. The cohort was made up of 650 to 700 healthy bone marrow donors. At the time of sampling, every cohort member was nominally healthy, though immune exposures that went unrecorded were likely present. The donor tested CMV seronegative and was one of the 352 seronegative cohort members. Each donor provided a peripheral blood sample, and peripheral blood mononuclear cells were used for TCR beta sequencing. The Qiagen DNeasy Blood Extraction Kit was used to extract genomic DNA from the blood cell samples. Broader findings and caveats from the paper: CMV serostatus was the only immune exposure information available for the cohort. While some public TCRs were present in many individuals, most TCR sequences turned up only very rarely across donors. A cluster of highly shared sequence variants was judged likely to be a technical artifact of the sequencing pipeline. V-gene and J-gene trimming of TCR beta chains was associated with a missense DCLRE1C variant in a later genetic analysis, and the association was replicated in an independent cohort. Because the 87-base-pair reads could not distinguish some IMGT-functional V segments, including TRBV6-2 and TRBV6-3, those segments were excluded. Assigning TCR associations to individual alleles was difficult when HLA alleles, especially DR and DQ, strongly co-occurred. Several of the top co-occurrence clusters appeared to be linked to parvovirus B19, influenza, CMV and Epstein-Barr virus, according to a later analysis. A few of the identified cytomegalovirus-associated TCR beta chains were confirmed in vitro to be specific for cytomegalovirus antigens. The study gave a list of about 150 TCR beta chains associated with cytomegalovirus. In a later analysis, 16,951 TCR beta sequences were associated with specific HLA alleles at a false discovery rate of 0.05. Because counts were too low, 15 to 20 rarely observed V segments, including chromosome 9 orphons, were excluded from the earlier analysis of several hundred of the donors. A further reported finding was that TCR beta sequences accurately predicted the HLA-A and HLA-B alleles for most subjects in the first cohort. Because HLA typing was unavailable for some donors at each locus, only the typed subset was used in association tests. An earlier analysis of several hundred of the donors showed that most TCR beta V segments appeared in productive rearrangements either about 87% or about 30% of the time, which broadly matched IMGT annotations. Compared with equally common non-associated chains, HLA-associated TCR beta chains in a later analysis were more clonally expanded and had lower generation probabilities. In both the original and validation cohorts, the classifier was reported to diagnose cytomegalovirus status with high specificity and sensitivity. Correlated functional status among segregating V segments might be attributable to linkage disequilibrium, but an unknown experimental factor could not be ruled out. A later genetic analysis reported fewer N-insertions in productive TCRs among donors in an Asian-associated ancestry cluster than the approximately 700-donor mean. A later analysis found that most CMV-associated TCR beta chains appeared HLA-restricted, with HLA associations seemingly driven largely by CMV exposure. Roughly uniform sequencing depth across donors was assumed in presence/absence analyses, although this assumption may not hold. The authors suggested that the approach could potentially be generalized to other disease states and immunological phenotypes. This cohort had only TCR beta chains sequenced, and the lack of alpha or paired-chain data limited which features could be detected. In a later analysis, TCR association rates were found to vary across HLA loci, with the most associated TCRs seen for DRB1 alleles and the fewest for HLA-C alleles.

Details on this clone: Its cognate antigen has yet to be identified. No much larger clone is present one base from it, and per-base qualities are unavailable.

The library was produced with the immunoSEQ multiplex PCR assay. A mixture of 60 forward primers for TCR Vbeta segments and 13 reverse primers for TCR Jbeta segments was used in the multiplex PCR. Amplification of the CDR3 region of rearranged TCR beta genes was performed with a multiplex PCR assay on genomic DNA. The amplified TCR beta libraries were sequenced on the Illumina HiSeq System as 87-base-pair reads. The original methods were these. A later analysis tallied roughly 80 million unique TCR beta chains across the 700 or so repertoires, and about 10 million of those chains were shared by two or more donors. Raw reads were error-corrected and collapsed into unique sequences with a nearest-neighbor algorithm that merged closely related sequences to remove PCR and sequencing errors. Alignment of CDR3 sequences to IMGT reference sequences was used to assign V, D and J gene segments. Each retained sequence needed at least a six-nucleotide match to both a V gene segment and a J gene segment. Rearrangements were classified as productive when the CDR3 lacked stop codons and remained in frame with V and J, and all other rearrangements were classified as non-productive. Following IMGT convention, CDR3 was defined as the stretch from the second conserved V-encoded cysteine up to the conserved J-encoded phenylalanine. Sequences without an unambiguous match to a single V gene segment were excluded from the earlier analysis of about 640 of the donors. In an earlier analysis of some 590 of the donors, a V segment was called functional when productive rearrangements were above 56.7%, and segregating when the standard deviation between donors exceeded 5%. To diagnose cytomegalovirus status from the catalog of TCR beta chain sequences, a statistical classification framework was built. A later analysis assigned V and J genes by comparing TCR nucleotide sequences with IMGT/GENE-DB human TR gene sequences. Using the TCRdist pipeline, a later analysis assigned CDR3 sequences along with most-parsimonious VDJ recombination scenarios. In a later analysis, every TCR beta chain was defined by the combination of its CDR3 amino acid sequence and its V-gene family, and reads without a unique V-gene family were dropped. As a way to deal with suspected cross-contamination and a sequencing artifact, a later analysis dropped roughly 600 nucleotide sequences that were highly shared and had low generation probability. In a later analysis, a clonal expansion index for each public chain was calculated from normalized within-repertoire ranks of inferred template counts. A later analysis computed generation probabilities with a VDJ recombination model fitted to out-of-frame rearrangements, and checked the results against IGoR. A later analysis scored TCR-TCR, TCR-HLA and TCR-CMV co-occurrence with hypergeometric tests, applying a repertoire-size bias correction to TCR pairs. In a later analysis, false discovery rates were estimated by permuting HLA or CMV assignments 20 times. In a later analysis, co-occurring TCRs were grouped with DBSCAN, and TCRdist sequence similarity was added when clustering was performed within HLA-allele-positive subsets. Repertoires with fewer than 30,000 or more than 120,000 public chains, plus five repertoires with anomalous nucleotide sharing, were excluded from co-occurrence clustering. TCRdb took over this immuneACCESS table, retaining in-frame rearrangements with V and J assigned. Such tables are incomplete; in checked studies, under half of the missing clones stem from an unresolved V gene, and the remainder is unexplained. V and J calls and clone size are given by that table; D and trimming were obtained from the DNA. This sample is represented by 130,000 or so clones; over 70% of them were singletons. Roughly 1.5% of the sample is in the top ten clones.

The rearranged chain carries TRBV30 and TRBJ1-2; no D segment can be confidently identified. This receptor was identified in a woman under 30 in good health and CMV-seronegative. Material: PBMCs. CDR3 protein: CAWSPLSGYGYTF. The DNA is TGTGCCTGGAGTCCATTATCGGGGTATGGCTACACCTTC.